The 15 T cell receptor beta chains presented below share a single source sample, sequenced in a study of blood T cell repertoires in COVID-19. The method was immunoSEQ multiplex PCR; TCRdb's version includes in-frame clones alone and lacks a portion of them. The sample records around 38,000 clones, roughly 87% being singletons. Material: peripheral blood. The source of these receptors is a man aged 55-75 years with COVID-19, enrolled during active disease.

The chain employs TRBV7-9 and TRBJ1-4; TRBD1 aligns across 7 bases. The CDR3 is 14 residues long. Unmatched junction bases numbered 3, after V lost 3 bases and J lost 5 bases. Germline CDR1 and CDR2: SEHNR and FQNEAQ (reference sequence). In DNA, the CDR3 is TGTGCCAGCAGCTTGGGACAGCTAAATGAAAAACTGTTTTTT. Translation gives CASSLGQLNEKLFF.

The chain combines TRBV5-4 with TRBJ2-5; the match to TRBD2 covers 7 bases. CDR1 and CDR2 (germline): SGHNT, YYREEE (reference sequence). CDR3 length: 15 amino acids. Trimming cost V 4 bases and J 0 bases; bases outside gene matches: 6. The CDR3 DNA is TGTGCCAGCAGCACCCCTAGCGGTAACCAAGAGACCCAGTACTTC. It translates to CASSTPSGNQETQYF.

The chain carries TRBV13 and TRBJ2-7, with D perhaps matching TRBD1 (6 bases). The CDR3 totals 16 residues. V gave up 1 base and J gave up 6 bases, with 19 bases separating them. CDR1 and CDR2 (germline): PRHDT, FYEKMQ (reference sequence). CDR3 amino acids: CASSLAYSDGDTEQYF. The DNA for the CDR3 is TGTGCCAGCAGCTTAGCTTACTCGGACGGGGACACCGAGCAGTACTTC.

The chain uses TRBV24-1 and TRBJ2-3; TRBD1 might be the D (6 bases). The CDR3 length is 15 residues. V was clipped by 3 bases and J by 4 bases, with 13 bases between them. Germline lookup yields CDR1 KGHDR and CDR2 SFDVKD. The CDR3 reads CATSDPTGRADTQYF. The CDR3 coding sequence is TGTGCCACCAGTGATCCGACAGGTAGGGCAGATACGCAGTATTTT.

This chain links TRBV24-1 with TRBJ2-3; 9 bases fit TRBD2. This CDR3 has 14 residues. Per germline, CDR1 KGHDR and CDR2 SFDVKD. Losses at the gene ends were 5 bases for V and 5 bases for J; bases not matched to a gene: 4. The CDR3 reads CATSVSGSLDTQYF. CDR3 DNA sequence: TGTGCCACCAGTGTTAGCGGGAGTTTAGATACGCAGTATTTT.

J is TRBJ2-2 and V is TRBV11-2, with 7 bases that match TRBD1. Unmatched junction bases numbered 6, after V lost 1 base and J lost 4 bases. This CDR3 is built from 16 residues. Germline V gives CDR1 SGHAT, CDR2 FQNNGV. The CDR3 nucleotides are TGTGCCAGCAGCTTAGTTGTGGACAGGACCACCGGGGAGCTGTTTTTT. Its translation is CASSLVVDRTTGELFF.

V gene TRBV5-6 combines with J gene TRBJ2-7, with 7 positions matching TRBD1. J gave up 2 bases and V 3 bases, and 8 bases lay outside the gene matches. Per the germline V gene, CDR1 is SGHDT and CDR2 is YYEEEE. The CDR3 sequence is 15 residues long. The CDR3 DNA follows: TGTGCCAGCAGCTACACGACAGGGCTACCCTACGAGCAGTACTTC. The encoded protein is CASSYTTGLPYEQYF.

The chain has TRBV5-4 and TRBJ1-1; 8 bases map to TRBD1. Unmatched junction bases numbered 11, after V lost 5 bases and J lost 11 bases. CDR1 is SGHNT and CDR2 is YYREEE in the germline V gene (reference sequence). The CDR3 extends over 13 amino acids. The chain's CDR3 is CASRFDRGEEAFF. CDR3 coding DNA: TGTGCCAGCAGATTCGACAGGGGAGAAGAGGCTTTCTTT. Variable domain in full (rest from reference TRBV5-4 and TRBJ1-1): ETGVTQSPTHLIKTRGQQVTLRCSSQSGHNTVSWYQQALGQGPQFIFQYYREEENGRGNFPPRFSGLQFPNYSSELNVNALELDDSALYLCASRFDRGEEAFFGQGTRLTVV.

The gene calls are TRBV28 and TRBJ2-1; a weak D match, TRBD1 (7 bases). The germline gives CDR1 MDHEN, CDR2 SYDVKM. Trimming removed 5 bases from V and 4 bases from J, with 30 bases in between. This CDR3 region has 20 residues. This CDR3 reads CASSLPRERGLRLRYNEQFF. CDR3 DNA: TGTGCCAGCAGTCTTCCCCGGGAGAGGGGGCTAAGGCTTCGGTACAATGAGCAGTTCTTC.

In DNA, the CDR3 is TGTGCCAGCTCACGGTTACAGGGGCAGGGGGTGGACGCTTTCTTT. This gives the protein CASSRLQGQGVDAFF. The chain couples TRBV18 to TRBJ1-1; 7 nucleotides match TRBD1. Germline CDR1 reads KGHSH; CDR2 reads LQKENI. This CDR3 region has 15 residues. V trimming: 4 bases; J trimming: 11 bases; junction bases outside the gene matches: 16.

This clone was picked up one time. The V and J genes are TRBV2 and TRBJ2-7, with D unresolved. Trimming shortened V by 7 bases and J by 0 bases, and 10 bases separated the two germline ends. Germline loops: CDR1 SNHLY, CDR2 FYNNEI. The CDR3 consists of 13 residues. In DNA, the CDR3 is TGTGCCAGCACTGGTGGCCCCTCCTACGAGCAGTACTTC. It specifies CASTGGPSYEQYF.

This clone was seen a few times. V is TRBV15 and J is TRBJ1-4; D ambiguous. The CDR3 is 14 amino acids. The germline CDR1 and CDR2 sequences are LNHNV and YYDKDF (reference sequence). Trimming pared 8 bases from V and 3 bases from J, leaving 13 bases between. The CDR3 sequence: CATSAGVANEKLFF. In DNA, the CDR3 is TGTGCCACCTCCGCCGGGGTGGCTAATGAAAAACTGTTTTTT.

The chain links TRBV9 to TRBJ2-7, with 7 bases lining up with TRBD2. Unmatched junction bases numbered 4, after V lost 0 bases and J lost 4 bases. The germline V gene encodes CDR1 SGDLS and CDR2 YYNGEE. The CDR3 extends over 14 amino acids. Here the CDR3 reads CASSVDPGGYEQYF. CDR3 coding DNA: TGTGCCAGCAGCGTAGACCCCGGGGGGTACGAGCAGTACTTC.

The chain uses TRBV5-5 and TRBJ1-2, with TRBD1 identical over 7 bases. CDR3 length equals 15 residues. J was trimmed by 2 bases and V by 3 bases; bases with no gene match: 7. Germline values: CDR1 SGHKS, CDR2 YYEKEE (reference sequence). In DNA, the CDR3 is TGTGCCAGCAGCTCAACCGGGACAGAGAACTATGGCTACACCTTC. This gives the protein CASSSTGTENYGYTF.

The chain links TRBV19 to TRBJ2-7, with TRBD2 matching 7 bases. After removal of 4 bases from V and 0 bases from J, the junction contained 6 bases not matched to a gene. In germline, CDR1 is LNHDA, CDR2 SQIVND (reference sequence). The CDR3 loop spans 15 amino acids. Here the CDR3 DNA reads TGTGCCAGTAGTAGGCTAGCGGAGAGCTCCTACGAGCAGTACTTC. Translation: CASSRLAESSYEQYF.